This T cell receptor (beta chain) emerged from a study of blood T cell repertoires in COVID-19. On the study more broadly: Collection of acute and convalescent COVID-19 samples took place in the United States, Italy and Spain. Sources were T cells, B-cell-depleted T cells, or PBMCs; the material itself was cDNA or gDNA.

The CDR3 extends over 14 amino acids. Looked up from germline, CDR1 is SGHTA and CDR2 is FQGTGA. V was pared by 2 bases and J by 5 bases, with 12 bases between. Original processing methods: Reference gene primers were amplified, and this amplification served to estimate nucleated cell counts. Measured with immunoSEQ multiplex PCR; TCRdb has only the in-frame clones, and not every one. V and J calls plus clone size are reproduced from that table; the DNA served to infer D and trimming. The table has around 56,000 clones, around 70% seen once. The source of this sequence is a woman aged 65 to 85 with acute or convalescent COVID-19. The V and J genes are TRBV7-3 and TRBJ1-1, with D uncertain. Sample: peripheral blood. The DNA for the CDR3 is TGTGCCAGCAGCTTAGACGGAGCGGGGACTGAAGCTTTCTTT. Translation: CASSLDGAGTEAFF. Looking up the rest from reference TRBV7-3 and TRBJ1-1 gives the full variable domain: GAGVSQTPSNKVTEKGKYVELRCDPISGHTALYWYRQSLGQGPEFLIYFQGTGAADDSGLPNDRFFAVRPEGSVSTLKIQRTERGDSAVYLCASSLDGAGTEAFFGQGTRLTVV.